These T cell receptor beta chains were read from a single sample in a study of cytomegalovirus exposure and HLA in healthy donors. This table comes from immunoSEQ multiplex PCR, and its TCRdb copy is limited to in-frame clones, with some not included. Here the sample spans 150,000 to 200,000 clones, 80% to 85% being singletons. The sequencing sample was made of PBMCs. The receptors were sampled from a human donor in good health. Each CDR3 is given with its conserved first and last residue. A D gene is named only where the DNA matches it firmly. Clone sizes are given selectively: once, few, many, or a class where the clone is expanded.

abundance	j_gene	d_gene	v_gene	CDR3aa	CDR3nt
.	TRBJ2-3	TRBD2	TRBV5-1	CASSPGLAATDTQYF	TGCGCCAGCAGCCCGGGACTAGCGGCTACAGATACGCAGTATTTT
few	TRBJ2-5	TRBD2	TRBV4-1	CASSQDPFLAGPEETQYF	TGCGCCAGCAGCCAAGATCCATTTCTAGCGGGGCCTGAAGAGACCCAGTACTTC
.	TRBJ2-2	.	TRBV6-6	CASSRPGPPGELFF	TGTGCCAGCAGTCGCCCAGGGCCCCCGGGGGAGCTGTTTTTT
.	TRBJ2-5	TRBD2	TRBV19	CASASGPRASQYF	TGTGCCAGCGCTAGCGGGCCCCGAGCCTCCCAGTACTTC
.	TRBJ1-2	TRBD1	TRBV10-2	CASSETGTVSYGYTF	TGCGCCAGCAGTGAAACCGGGACAGTAAGCTATGGCTACACCTTC
.	TRBJ1-1	.	TRBV19	CASSTGGFNTEAFF	TGTGCCAGTAGTACCGGAGGGTTTAACACTGAAGCTTTCTTT
.	TRBJ1-5	TRBD1	TRBV6-5	CASSRTGAISFQHF	TGTGCCAGCAGCCGGACAGGGGCCATCTCCTTCCAGCATTTT
once	TRBJ1-1	.	TRBV28	CASSLGGVLTEAFF	TGTGCCAGCAGTTTAGGGGGGGTTCTCACTGAAGCTTTCTTT
.	TRBJ2-1	.	TRBV6-1	CARTAAASYNEQFF	TGTGCCAGGACTGCGGCAGCATCCTACAATGAGCAGTTCTTC
.	TRBJ1-3	TRBD1	TRBV7-2	CASSQGVTGNTIYF	TGTGCCAGCAGCCAGGGGGTAACTGGAAACACCATATATTTT
.	TRBJ2-5	.	TRBV5-6	CASSRPRGLQETQYF	TGTGCCAGCAGCCGCCCAAGGGGCCTTCAAGAGACCCAGTACTTC
.	TRBJ2-1	TRBD2	TRBV10-3	CAIRPHSSGGYNEQFF	TGTGCCATCAGGCCCCATTCTAGCGGGGGGTACAATGAGCAGTTCTTC
.	TRBJ1-6	.	TRBV2	CASSLFGGGNSPLHF	TGTGCCAGCAGTTTGTTTGGCGGCGGAAATTCACCCCTCCACTTT
.	TRBJ2-7	TRBD1	TRBV13	CASSPRDRVYEQYF	TGTGCCAGCAGCCCCCGGGACAGGGTCTACGAGCAGTACTTC
.	TRBJ2-1	TRBD2	TRBV2	CASSDKASGGPNNEQFF	TGTGCCAGCAGTGACAAGGCTAGCGGGGGGCCTAACAATGAGCAGTTCTTC